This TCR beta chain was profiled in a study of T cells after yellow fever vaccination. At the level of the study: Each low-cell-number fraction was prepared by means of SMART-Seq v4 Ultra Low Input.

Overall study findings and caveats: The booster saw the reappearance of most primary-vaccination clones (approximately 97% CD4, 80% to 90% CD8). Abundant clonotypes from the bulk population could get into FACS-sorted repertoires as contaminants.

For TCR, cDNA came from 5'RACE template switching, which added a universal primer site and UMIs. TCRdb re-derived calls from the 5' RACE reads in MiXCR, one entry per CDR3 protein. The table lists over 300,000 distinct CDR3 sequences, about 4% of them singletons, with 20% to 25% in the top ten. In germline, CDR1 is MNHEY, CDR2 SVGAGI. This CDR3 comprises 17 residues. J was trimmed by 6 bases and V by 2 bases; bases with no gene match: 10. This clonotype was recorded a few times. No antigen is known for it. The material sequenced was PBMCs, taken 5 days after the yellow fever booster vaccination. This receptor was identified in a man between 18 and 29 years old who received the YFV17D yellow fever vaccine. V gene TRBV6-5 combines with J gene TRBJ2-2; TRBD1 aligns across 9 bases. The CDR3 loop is CASSYGLGQGRAGELFF. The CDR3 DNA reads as TGTGCCAGCAGTTACGGGTTAGGACAGGGGAGAGCCGGGGAGCTGTTTTTT.